This T cell receptor (beta chain) stems from a study of shared clonotypes between healthy human individuals. Cells designated naive CD8 were CD45RO-negative and were positively selected for CCR7, with terminally differentiated effector memory CD45RA+ cells excluded. Trimming cost V 2 bases and J 4 bases, with 14 bases left between them. This CDR3 has 15 residues. Germline lookup yields CDR1 SGHDN and CDR2 FVKESK. The assay was immunoSEQ multiplex PCR, and TCRdb's table has in-frame clones only and misses some. This sample has 2 million to 2.5 million clones; about 93% occur once, and the top ten carry 1.5% to 2%.

The sequence derives from a man in his late teens or twenties in good health. Some clones in this sample may be carry-over from other donors' samples. Sequencing was carried out using naive CD8+ T cells from PBMCs. The chain combines TRBV14 with TRBJ1-1; D possibly corresponds to TRBD1 (5 bases). For the CDR3, the DNA is TGTGCCAGCAGCCAACTGACAGCACTTGGCACTGAAGCTTTCTTT. As protein: CASSQLTALGTEAFF.